Detailed here is one T cell receptor (beta chain). Its matching antigen is unknown. The germline CDR1 and CDR2 sequences are DFQATT and SNEGSKA (reference sequence). The CDR3 has 14 amino acids. V shed 2 bases and J 6 bases; nucleotides not matched to a gene: 3. The record originates from a study of response to subunit inactivated influenza vaccine. Study-level points and caveats: Every seasonal influenza vaccination brings in few new T cells, the authors suggested.

TCRdb independently ran MiXCR on the RT-PCR reads; one entry per CDR3 protein. The data contain around 750,000 distinct CDR3 sequences, about 20% of them singletons. The chain carries TRBV20-1 and TRBJ2-2; 10 bases match TRBD2. Sample: PBMCs from blood, taken 4 to 6 days after vaccination. The clonotype was recovered from a man between 50 and 59 years old who received an inactivated influenza vaccine. CDR3 region: CSARSGGAAGELFF. CDR3 bases: TGCAGTGCTAGAAGCGGGGGGGCCGCCGGGGAGCTGTTTTTT.